The clone carrying this T cell receptor (beta chain) appeared a single time. Its antigen remains unknown. In the source study's methods: Filtering was not the same, since immunoSEQ gave junction-only sequences without quality scores. The repertoire was sequenced with immunoSEQ multiplex PCR; TCRdb's copy has only in-frame clones and lacks some. V, J and clone size are taken as reported in that table, and D and trimming were inferred from the DNA itself. The repertoire holds roughly 2.5 million clones, with around nine tenths as singletons. This specimen belongs to a study of shared clonotypes between healthy human individuals. Study-level results: The four-donor shared clonotypes exceeded non-shared clonotypes in generation probability, with non-shared ones scoring lower. Sampling was confined to blood; repertoires within tissues likely differ. Naive subsets usually exceeded memory subsets in estimated richness.

The trim removed 6 bases at V and 7 bases at J, leaving 14 bases unmatched. The CDR3 consists of 16 residues. The germline gives CDR1 SGHRS, CDR2 YFSETQ. Sequencing was done on a sample of naive CD4+ T cells sorted from blood. Specified subset: CD45RA+ positively selected. This receptor was identified in a man between 18 and 35 years old in good health. This chain links TRBV5-1 with TRBJ2-2; 8 nucleotides align to TRBD1. Written as DNA, the CDR3 is TGCGCCAGCACGTTCGGCGACAGGGGTTCCCACGGGGAGCTGTTTTTT. This codes for CASTFGDRGSHGELFF.